This is a list of T cell receptor beta chains from one sample in a study of cytotoxic CD8 clonotypes in ibrutinib-treated CLL. The assay was immunoSEQ multiplex PCR, and TCRdb's table has in-frame clones only and misses some. In the table there are around 310,000 clones, around four fifths of which are singletons. The input for sequencing was PBMCs, taken before ibrutinib treatment. These TCRs come from a human donor with chronic lymphocytic leukemia. The CDR3 runs from the conserved cysteine through the conserved F or W. The D gene is left open where the match is weak. Only some rows state a clone size, as once, few, many or a class for expanded clones.

>-|13|TRBV7-3|TRBJ2-5|-
TGTGCCAGCAGCCGGGGGACCCAAGAGACCCAGTACTTC
CASSRGTQETQYF
>-|14|TRBV4-1|TRBJ2-7|-
TGCGCCAGCAGCCTACGGAAGGACTCCTACGAGCAGTACTTC
CASSLRKDSYEQYF
>TRBD1|13|TRBV5-1|TRBJ1-4|-
TGCGCCACCAAACAGGGGGCGGATGAAAAACTGTTTTTT
CATKQGADEKLFF
>-|13|TRBV28|TRBJ2-7|-
TGTGCCAGCAGTTGCAGCGGCTGCTACGAGCAGTACTTC
CASSCSGCYEQYF
>TRBD1|13|TRBV7-9|TRBJ1-4|few
TGTGCCAGCAGACAAGACAGGGGGACAAGACTGTTTTTT
CASRQDRGTRLFF
>TRBD2|15|TRBV30|TRBJ2-5|-
TGTGCCTGGAGTGATATAGCGGGGATGCAAGAGACCCAGTACTTC
CAWSDIAGMQETQYF
>TRBD2|14|TRBV6-5|TRBJ2-1|-
TGTGCCAGCAGATATAGCGGGAGGGCCGGTGAGCAGTTCTTC
CASRYSGRAGEQFF
>TRBD1|14|TRBV7-8|TRBJ1-1|-
TGTGCCAGCAGCTTAGGGACAGGGGGTATTGAAGCTTTCTTT
CASSLGTGGIEAFF
>TRBD1|13|TRBV6-5|TRBJ2-7|few
TGTGCCAGCAGGAAGACAGGGCCCTACGAGCAGTACTTC
CASRKTGPYEQYF
>-|15|TRBV7-9|TRBJ2-1|-
TGTGCCAGCAGCTTACTGAGAGGTGGCTACAATGAGCAGTTCTTC
CASSLLRGGYNEQFF
>TRBD2|16|TRBV7-2|TRBJ2-3|once
TGTGCCAGCAGCTTTCGACTAGCGGGATTGACAGATACGCAGTATTTT
CASSFRLAGLTDTQYF
>-|12|TRBV5-8|TRBJ1-2|-
TGTGCCAGCAGCCCCGAAAATTATGGCTACACCTTC
CASSPENYGYTF
>-|12|TRBV11-3|TRBJ2-1|-
TGTGCCAGCAGGTCAGGACCGCACGAGCAGTTCTTC
CASRSGPHEQFF
>-|14|TRBV6-6|TRBJ1-1|few
TGTGCCAGCAGTTATTTTCCCCGGGCGCTTCCCGGGCTCTTT
CASSYFPRALPGLF
>TRBD2|16|TRBV18|TRBJ2-5|-
TGTGCCAGCTCACCGGGACTAGCGGGAGCGGGCGAGACCCAGTACTTC
CASSPGLAGAGETQYF
>TRBD2|14|TRBV5-4|TRBJ2-5|-
TGTGCCAGCAGCTTGGCTAGCGGGGGAGAGACCCAGTACTTC
CASSLASGGETQYF
>TRBD1|15|TRBV28|TRBJ1-5|-
TGTGCCAGCAGTTTAAGAGGGGGCGAGGGTCAGCCCCAGCATTTT
CASSLRGGEGQPQHF
>TRBD1|18|TRBV5-1|TRBJ2-7|-
TGCGCCAGCAGCTTGACACCGCTGTCGGGACAGGGAGCCCACGAGCAGTACTTC
CASSLTPLSGQGAHEQYF
>TRBD2|17|TRBV27|TRBJ2-2|-
TGTGCCAGCAGTTTATCCGCCCGGGGGGTAAGGACCGGGGAGCTGTTTTTT
CASSLSARGVRTGELFF
>-|15|TRBV4-1|TRBJ1-2|few
TGCGCCAGCAGCCTGACCGGCGGGGTGAGGCTCGGCTACACCTTC
CASSLTGGVRLGYTF
>-|12|TRBV29-1|TRBJ1-2|-
TGCAGCGTTGAGGGACACCTCTATGGCTACACCTTC
CSVEGHLYGYTF
>TRBD1|17|TRBV7-9|TRBJ2-3|-
TGTGCCAGCAGACTCCTACCGGGACAGGGGTCCACAGATACGCAGTATTTT
CASRLLPGQGSTDTQYF
>TRBD1|14|TRBV30|TRBJ1-3|-
TGTGCCTGGACTCAGGGGGCTTCTGGAAACACCATATATTTT
CAWTQGASGNTIYF
>TRBD2|16|TRBV4-2|TRBJ2-3|-
TGTGCCAGCAGCCAACTCACAGCCAGCGGGAGTGATACGCAGTATTTT
CASSQLTASGSDTQYF
>-|15|TRBV25-1|TRBJ1-2|-
TGTGCCAGCAGTGAACACGGGGGCCGGGTTCAGGGCTACACCTTC
CASSEHGGRVQGYTF
>-|16|TRBV4-3|TRBJ1-1|-
TGCGCCAGCAGCCTATTAGGGGGAACCGTGAACACTGAAGCTTTCTTT
CASSLLGGTVNTEAFF
>-|11|TRBV11-3|TRBJ2-2|-
TGTGCCAGCAGCTTAGCGGGGGAGCTGTTTTTT
CASSLAGELFF
>TRBD1|15|TRBV28|TRBJ1-1|-
TGTGCCAGCAGTTCTTGGACAGGGCAGAACACTGAAGCTTTCTTT
CASSSWTGQNTEAFF
>-|15|TRBV4-2|TRBJ2-3|-
TGTGCCAGCAGCCACTATGGGGACCTCACAGATACGCAGTATTTT
CASSHYGDLTDTQYF
>-|12|TRBV7-2|TRBJ1-4|-
TGTGCCAGCAGCTCCCCTCATGAAAAACTGTTTTTT
CASSSPHEKLFF
>-|11|TRBV20-1|TRBJ1-2|-
TGCAGGGGCGGGGTTATGGGTGGCTACACCTTC
CRGGVMGGYTF
>-|15|TRBV5-1|TRBJ2-7|-
TGCGCCAGCAGCTTCGGCCTAGCTCCTTCCTACGAGCAGTACTTC
CASSFGLAPSYEQYF
>-|13|TRBV4-3|TRBJ2-4|-
TGCGCCAGCAGCCAAGATTCAAGGCACATTCAGTACTTC
CASSQDSRHIQYF
>-|15|TRBV15|TRBJ1-4|-
TGTGCCACCAGCAGACAGCTTGCAACTAATGAAAAACTGTTTTTT
CATSRQLATNEKLFF
>-|13|TRBV30|TRBJ1-1|-
TGTGCCTGGAGTGTTTTAGGGTTCACTGAAGCTTTCTTT
CAWSVLGFTEAFF
>TRBD1|14|TRBV7-6|TRBJ1-1|-
TGTGCCAGCAGCAACAACAGGGGACGCACTGAAGCTTTCTTT
CASSNNRGRTEAFF
>-|13|TRBV4-1|TRBJ2-1|few
TGCGCCAGCAGCCAACTTCTCGGGAGCAAGCAGTTCTTC
CASSQLLGSKQFF
>-|17|TRBV7-2|TRBJ1-5|-
TGTGCCAGCAGCTTAGGCGGAGGGGGTTATAGCAATCAGCCCCAGCATTTT
CASSLGGGGYSNQPQHF
>-|13|TRBV4-2|TRBJ2-1|-
TGTGCCAGCAGCCAAGTTACCACCAATGAGCAGTTCTTC
CASSQVTTNEQFF
>TRBD1|15|TRBV28|TRBJ1-1|-
TGTGCCAGCACTACAGGGGGCGTTTTGAACACTGAAGCTTTCTTT
CASTTGGVLNTEAFF
>TRBD1|15|TRBV28|TRBJ1-5|few
TGTGCCAGCAGGACAGGGGCTGGGAGCAATCAGCCCCAGCATTTT
CASRTGAGSNQPQHF
>TRBD1|14|TRBV27|TRBJ1-5|-
TGTGCCAGCAGTGCCGGACAGGGAGGACAGCCCCAGCATTTT
CASSAGQGGQPQHF
>TRBD1|15|TRBV6-5|TRBJ2-7|-
TGTGCCAGCAGTTACTTAGGGGGCTACTCCTACGAGCAGTACTTC
CASSYLGGYSYEQYF
>TRBD1|16|TRBV10-3|TRBJ2-7|-
TGTGCCATCAGTGAGGTCGTCGGGACAGGGGCGCGGGAGCAGTACTTC
CAISEVVGTGAREQYF
>TRBD2|20|TRBV30|TRBJ2-1|-
TGTGCCTGGAGTCCCCGTTGGGGCGCTAGCGGGCCACCTAGGGACAATGAGCAGTTCTTC
CAWSPRWGASGPPRDNEQFF
>-|15|TRBV30|TRBJ1-3|once
TGTGCCTGGAGTTTCAGGACAGAAACTGGAAACACCATATATTTT
CAWSFRTETGNTIYF